This is a list of T cell receptor beta chains from one sample in a study of shared clonotypes between healthy human individuals. Only in-frame clones appear in the TCRdb table, and some are missing; sequencing was by immunoSEQ multiplex PCR. Of around 700,000 clones in the sample, 72% are singletons; the top ten hold approximately 1.8%. The sequenced sample was memory CD4+ T cells sorted from blood. These receptors were collected from a woman aged 30 to 39 in good health. Each CDR3 is given with its conserved first and last residue. Each record gives: D gene, J gene, clone size, V gene, CDR3 DNA, CDR3 protein. A D gene is named only where the DNA matches it firmly. Rows give clone size only sometimes, using once, few, many, or a class for an expanded clone.

TRBD1	TRBJ2-5	NA	TRBV11-2	TGTGCCAGCAGCGACAGGGACAGGGGCCAAGAGACCCAGTACTTC	CASSDRDRGQETQYF
TRBD2	TRBJ2-2	NA	TRBV10-2	TGCGCCAGCTCACGGACTAGCGGGAGGGATATCGGGGAGCTGTTTTTT	CASSRTSGRDIGELFF
NA	TRBJ2-3	NA	TRBV2	TGTGCCCTCAGGCCCCCAGATACGCAGTATTTT	CALRPPDTQYF
NA	TRBJ2-7	NA	TRBV7-8	TGTGCCAGCAGCTCCCGGGGCGGGTCCTACGAGCAGTACTTC	CASSSRGGSYEQYF
NA	TRBJ1-3	NA	TRBV5-1	TGCGCCAGCAGCATATCCGGGACAACCTACTCTGGAAACACCATATATTTT	CASSISGTTYSGNTIYF
TRBD2	TRBJ2-1	NA	TRBV15	TGTGCCACCAGCAGAGAGTTAGCGGGAGGCGGGAATGAGCAGTTCTTC	CATSRELAGGGNEQFF
TRBD2	TRBJ2-3	NA	TRBV15	TGTGCCACCAGCACCCGACTGAAGACTAGCGGTACAGATACGCAGTATTTT	CATSTRLKTSGTDTQYF
NA	TRBJ2-3	NA	TRBV5-1	TGCGCCAGCAGCTTGACGTGGGAACCTAGCACAGATACGCAGTATTTT	CASSLTWEPSTDTQYF
TRBD1	TRBJ2-7	NA	TRBV18	TGTGCCAGCTCACTAAGAAGGGAAACCGGGACAGGTAACTACGAGCAGTACTTC	CASSLRRETGTGNYEQYF
TRBD2	TRBJ2-3	NA	TRBV4-2	TGTGCCAGCAGCCACGGGGGCGGAGCGGGAGGAGATACGCAGTATTTT	CASSHGGGAGGDTQYF
NA	TRBJ1-1	NA	TRBV6-5	TGTGCCAGCAGTTACGATCCTTACACTGAAGCTTTCTTT	CASSYDPYTEAFF
NA	TRBJ2-2	few	TRBV19	TGTGCCAGTAGATTTATAGGGGGCACCGGGGAGCTGTTTTTT	CASRFIGGTGELFF
NA	TRBJ2-7	many	TRBV6-5	TGTGCCAGCAGACCCGGACTTAATGTCAACGAGCAGTACTTC	CASRPGLNVNEQYF
TRBD2	TRBJ2-1	NA	TRBV19	TGTGCCACAACGGGGCTAGCGGGAGGGAATCGGGAGCAGTTCTTC	CATTGLAGGNREQFF
TRBD2	TRBJ2-2	few	TRBV19	TGTGCCAGTAGTATTGCAGGGACTAGCGGCTACACCGGGGAGCTGTTTTTT	CASSIAGTSGYTGELFF
TRBD1	TRBJ2-1	NA	TRBV19	TGTGCCAGTAGTATCTATCGGACAGGGATCCACAATGAGCAGTTCTTC	CASSIYRTGIHNEQFF
TRBD2	TRBJ2-5	NA	TRBV7-9	TGTGCCAGCAGCTTAGCGTCCAGCGGGGGAGAGACCCAGTACTTC	CASSLASSGGETQYF
TRBD2	TRBJ2-7	NA	TRBV11-3	TGTGCCAGCAGCTCCGGGGGGACTAGCGGGATAGAGGAGCAGTACTTC	CASSSGGTSGIEEQYF
NA	TRBJ2-3	NA	TRBV5-1	TGCGCCAGCAGCTTGGGCCAAGATACGCAGTATTTT	CASSLGQDTQYF
TRBD1	TRBJ1-5	NA	TRBV28	TGTGCCAGCAGTTCCAGGACAGGGGGAGGGGTAAATCAGCCCCAGCATTTT	CASSSRTGGGVNQPQHF
NA	TRBJ2-7	many	TRBV4-2	TGTGCCAGTCAGTCGGGAGATGGCTACGAGCAGTACTTC	CASQSGDGYEQYF
NA	TRBJ2-3	NA	TRBV7-9	TGTGCCAGCAGACCCCAGGGTGGGACAGATACGCAGTATTTT	CASRPQGGTDTQYF
TRBD1	TRBJ1-2	NA	TRBV19	TGTGCCAGTACCGCCGGACAGGGGGCGATCTATGGCTACACCTTC	CASTAGQGAIYGYTF
TRBD1	TRBJ1-1	NA	TRBV5-1	TGCGCCAGCAGCCACGGACAGGGAGGGGGTAAAGCTTTCTTT	CASSHGQGGGKAFF
TRBD1	TRBJ2-3	NA	TRBV9	TGTGCCAGCAATCTGGACAGGGGTACAGATACGCAGTATTTT	CASNLDRGTDTQYF
TRBD1	TRBJ1-1	once	TRBV12-5	TGTGCTAGTGGCCCGCCGGGAAAGAGGGGGCCAGAAGCTTTCTTT	CASGPPGKRGPEAFF
NA	TRBJ2-4	NA	TRBV7-2	TGTGCCAGCAGCAGCGACCCGGCCAAAAACATTCAGTACTTC	CASSSDPAKNIQYF
NA	TRBJ2-5	few	TRBV2	TGTGCCAGCAACCGACAGGAGCAAGAGACCCAGTACTTC	CASNRQEQETQYF
TRBD2	TRBJ2-7	NA	TRBV11-2	TGTGCCAGCAGCCTTACGGGGGGGGCCTACGAGCAGTACTTC	CASSLTGGAYEQYF
NA	TRBJ2-7	NA	TRBV6-4	TGTGCCAGCAGTAATAAAGACTACGAGCAGTACTTC	CASSNKDYEQYF
TRBD1	TRBJ1-5	NA	TRBV28	TGTGCCAGCAGTTTGGGAGGGGGCGGGCAGCCCCAGCATTTT	CASSLGGGGQPQHF
NA	TRBJ2-3	NA	TRBV28	TGTGCCAGCAGTCCGCCTCAAACTACGCAGTATTTT	CASSPPQTTQYF
TRBD2	TRBJ2-1	NA	TRBV12-5	TGTGCTAGTGGTTTGGTGGTAGCGGGAGTTTCGAATGAGCAGTTCTTC	CASGLVVAGVSNEQFF
TRBD2	TRBJ2-3	NA	TRBV6-4	TGTGCCAGCAGTGATAATAACCCTAGCGGGAGAATGGCAGATACGCAGTATTTT	CASSDNNPSGRMADTQYF
NA	TRBJ2-1	NA	TRBV28	TGTGCCAGCAGTTTTGCAGGGAGCTCCTACAATGAGCAGTTCTTC	CASSFAGSSYNEQFF
TRBD2	TRBJ2-4	NA	TRBV29-1	TGCAGCGGACTAGCGGGAGGGAGCATTCAGTACTTC	CSGLAGGSIQYF
NA	TRBJ2-3	NA	TRBV4-2	TGTGCCAGCAGCCAAGAGGTCGCGGTCACAGATACGCAGTATTTT	CASSQEVAVTDTQYF
NA	TRBJ2-2	NA	TRBV29-1	TGCAGCGTTGAAGACGGGGGCACCGGGGAGCTGTTTTTT	CSVEDGGTGELFF
TRBD1	TRBJ2-3	NA	TRBV11-1	TGTGCCAGCAGCCCGATGACAGGGCGTAGCACAGATACGCAGTATTTT	CASSPMTGRSTDTQYF
NA	TRBJ2-1	NA	TRBV25-1	TGTGCCAGCAGTCCCCGTAGGGATGAGCAGTTCTTC	CASSPRRDEQFF
NA	TRBJ2-7	NA	TRBV5-4	TGTGCCAGCGGGAGAGGAGCGGACGTCAGCTCCTACGAGCAGTACTTC	CASGRGADVSSYEQYF
TRBD2	TRBJ2-1	NA	TRBV15	TGTGCCACCAGCCCTGGACTAGCGGGAGAGTATGATGAGCAGTTCTTC	CATSPGLAGEYDEQFF
TRBD2	TRBJ2-1	NA	TRBV10-1	TGCGCCAGCAGTGCCGGACTAGCGGGAGGATCCTACAATGAGCAGTTCTTC	CASSAGLAGGSYNEQFF
TRBD2	TRBJ2-1	NA	TRBV28	TGTGCCAGCAGACGCAGCGGGAGTGGCTACAATGAGCAGTTCTTC	CASRRSGSGYNEQFF
NA	TRBJ1-1	NA	TRBV27	TGTGCCAGCAGACCACCACAAGTAGGCCAGGCTTTCTTT	CASRPPQVGQAFF
NA	TRBJ2-1	NA	TRBV2	TGTGCCACGGGTGCGATTGATGAGCAGTTCTTC	CATGAIDEQFF
NA	TRBJ1-1	NA	TRBV14	TGTGCCAGCAGCCAAGAGGTTTACGCTATAAACACTGAAGCTTTCTTT	CASSQEVYAINTEAFF
NA	TRBJ2-4	once	TRBV19	TGTGCCAGTAGCATTAGTACTACCAAAAACATTCAGTACTTC	CASSISTTKNIQYF
NA	TRBJ1-5	NA	TRBV28	TGTGCCAGCAGTTTGTTTTCCCAGGCGTATCAGCCCCAGCATTTT	CASSLFSQAYQPQHF
NA	TRBJ2-7	NA	TRBV5-1	TGCGCCAGCAGCCCGCCGGGGGCGCTAAGCTCCTACGAGCAGTACTTC	CASSPPGALSSYEQYF
NA	TRBJ1-3	once	TRBV5-4	TGTGCCAGCAGCTCGACAGACTCTGGAAACACCATATATTTT	CASSSTDSGNTIYF
NA	TRBJ2-2	NA	TRBV5-1	TGCGCCAGCAGCCCGGAAAACACCGGGGAGCTGTTTTTT	CASSPENTGELFF
TRBD2	TRBJ2-7	few	TRBV5-4	TGTGCCAGCAGCTTGGCCGGGGGGGGAGGAACCTACGAGCAGTACTTC	CASSLAGGGGTYEQYF
NA	TRBJ1-2	NA	TRBV7-8	TGTGCCAGCAGCCAAACACAGGAGCCCTATGGCTACACCTTC	CASSQTQEPYGYTF